This T cell receptor (beta chain) was retrieved from a study of breast tumors, draining lymph nodes, adjacent tissues. Study outcomes and limitations: Data only fit, rather than demonstrated, lymph node origin of most tumor T cells. Compared with basal-like, luminal-like tumors shared significantly more repertoire with nontumor tissue. Tumors had less TCR diversity than lymph nodes, more than nontumor tissue.

On this clonotype itself: Its target is unknown.

Breast cancer patients provided tissue from their axillary draining lymph nodes. One entry per CDR3 protein results from TCRdb running MiXCR on the multiplex PCR reads. The sample contains about 180,000 distinct CDR3 sequences, roughly a third of which appear only once. The TCR sequence derives from a female donor with breast cancer. Some clones in this sample may be carry-over from other donors' samples. The source material was axillary lymph node tissue.

The DNA of the CDR3 is TGTGCCAGCAGCCGGGGACTAGCGGGAGCAGGGACATATACGCAGTATTTT. It translates to CASSRGLAGAGTYTQYF. The rearrangement joins TRBV7-2 to TRBJ2-3, with TRBD2 matching over 14 bases. The V and J ends lost 5 bases and 7 bases, in that order; junction bases with no gene match: 11. The CDR3 contains 17 residues. Germline V gene data show CDR1 as SGHTA and CDR2 as FQGNSA.